This T cell receptor beta chain derives from a study of shared T cell receptors in the human thymus. The CDR3 runs 15 residues. Germline CDR1 reads MNHEY; CDR2 reads SMNVEV (reference sequence). V was trimmed by 3 bases and J by 3 bases, leaving 15 bases between them. Sequencing used immunoSEQ multiplex PCR; TCRdb keeps in-frame clones, though not all of them. The sample yields hundreds of thousands of clones, 75% to 80% seen once. These data are also associated with another study on human thymus T cells.

This sequence originates from a boy under two years old with a congenital heart defect. The sequenced material came from thymocytes. The chain carries TRBV27 and TRBJ2-7; D uncertain. CDR3 bases: TGTGCCAGCAGTTTGGCTCCCGGGTCTGACTACGAGCAGTACTTC. Its translation: CASSLAPGSDYEQYF.